Sequencing of this TCR beta chain was carried out in a study of molecular identifiers for immune sequencing clone quantification. The germline V gene has CDR1 MNHEY and CDR2 SMNVEV (reference sequence). The CDR3 totals 13 residues. TCRdb redid the calling of the PCR reads with MiXCR, one entry per CDR3 protein. The data contain around 94,000 distinct CDR3 sequences, about a third of them singletons. Study findings and constraints: Under 1% of molecules in naive cells, but over 98% of effector molecules, belonged to clones above 20 RNA copies.

The sample holds one count of this clonotype. Its antigen is still unknown. One end of the junction fails to match germline, which may point to a read error. The rearrangement links TRBV27 to TRBJ1-1; D is possibly TRBD1 (5 bases). This TCR came from a human donor in good health. Some libraries in this study had Jurkat cell RNA spiked in. The sequenced sample was naive CD8+ T cells from blood, with Jurkat cell RNA spiked in. Stated subset: FACS-sorted CD8+CD4-CCR7+CD45RA+ naive T cells. The CDR3 reads CASRPQPRGEAYF. DNA for the CDR3: TGTGCCAGCCGCCCCCAACCCCGGGGGGAAGCTTACTTT.